These T cell receptor beta chains were read from a single sample in a study of human T cells and chemical hapten exposure. TCRdb reanalysed the RACE reads using MiXCR and keeps one entry per CDR3 protein. The table shows 110,000 or so distinct CDR3 sequences, with 9% to 9.5% occurring only once. The sample consisted of whole blood, taken in connection with sensitization to the hapten diphenylcyclopropenone (DPC). Receptors originate from a woman aged 40-49 years with alopecia areata. Some clones in this sample may be carry-over from other donors' samples. The CDR3 runs from the conserved cysteine through the conserved F or W. The D gene is left open where the match is weak. Clone size, where shown, is once, few, many, or a class for clones that have expanded.

D,size,J,V,CDR3,DNA
NA,NA,TRBJ1-1,TRBV9,CASSVAWDNPGAEAFF,TGTGCCAGCAGCGTAGCTTGGGACAACCCCGGGGCTGAAGCTTTCTTT
NA,few,TRBJ1-1,TRBV6-1,CASSEGLGVMNTEAFF,TGTGCCAGCAGTGAGGGTTTGGGGGTAATGAACACTGAAGCTTTCTTT
NA,few,TRBJ1-1,TRBV4-3,CASSPTGMGEAFF,TGCGCCAGCAGCCCAACAGGGATGGGCGAAGCTTTCTTT
TRBD1,many,TRBJ1-4,TRBV19,CASSKGGTGKKLFF,TGTGCCAGTAGTAAGGGCGGGACAGGGAAAAAACTGTTTTTT
NA,NA,TRBJ2-3,TRBV5-1,CASSLVQGTQYF,TGCGCCAGCAGCTTGGTCCAGGGAACGCAGTATTTT
NA,few,TRBJ2-3,TRBV27,CASSPLRGSSTDTQYF,TGTGCCAGCAGCCCCCTGAGGGGTTCTAGCACAGATACGCAGTATTTT
NA,few,TRBJ2-7,TRBV11-1,CASSSFSYEQYF,TGTGCCAGCAGCTCATTCTCCTACGAGCAGTACTTC
NA,NA,TRBJ2-2,TRBV5-1,CASSPLMRGGELFF,TGCGCCAGCAGCCCACTTATGCGTGGCGGGGAGCTGTTTTTT
NA,NA,TRBJ2-3,TRBV2,CASSWASTDTQYF,TGTGCCAGCAGTTGGGCGAGCACAGATACGCAGTATTTT
NA,few,TRBJ1-5,TRBV11-2,CASSFTGFEPQHF,TGTGCCAGCAGTTTTACAGGGTTTGAGCCCCAGCATTTT
NA,many,TRBJ1-5,TRBV7-8,CASSLGAGPNQPQHF,TGTGCCAGCAGCCTAGGGGCAGGACCCAATCAGCCCCAGCATTTT
NA,few,TRBJ2-1,TRBV7-9,CASSLVSLGEQFF,TGTGCCAGCAGCTTAGTCAGTTTGGGTGAGCAGTTCTTC
NA,many,TRBJ2-5,TRBV7-9,CASSPSGGQETQYF,TGTGCCAGCAGCCCATCCGGGGGTCAAGAGACCCAGTACTTC
NA,NA,TRBJ1-2,TRBV29-1,CSVELLAWGGYTF,TGCAGCGTTGAGCTCCTGGCTTGGGGTGGCTACACCTTC
NA,few,TRBJ2-7,TRBV15,CATSRVLAYEQYF,TGTGCCACCAGCAGAGTTCTGGCCTACGAGCAGTACTTC
NA,NA,TRBJ2-3,TRBV7-2,CASSFLDGFTDTQYF,TGTGCCAGCAGCTTTCTCGACGGCTTCACAGATACGCAGTATTTT
NA,many,TRBJ2-3,TRBV19,CASSPRLGGARTDTQYF,TGTGCCAGTAGTCCCCGTCTAGGCGGGGCCCGCACAGATACGCAGTATTTT
NA,few,TRBJ2-2,TRBV6-5,CASYGGSGTGELFF,TGTGCCAGCTACGGAGGTAGCGGCACCGGGGAGCTGTTTTTT
NA,few,TRBJ2-7,TRBV6-6,CASSYSGQSGEQYF,TGTGCCAGCAGTTACTCGGGCCAGTCGGGTGAGCAGTACTTC
NA,many,TRBJ2-7,TRBV6-2/TRBV6-3,CASSPNYEQYF,TGTGCCAGCAGTCCCAACTACGAGCAGTACTTC
NA,many,TRBJ2-2,TRBV4-1,CASSLISGANGELFF,TGCGCCAGCAGCTTAATCTCGGGGGCGAACGGGGAGCTGTTTTTT
NA,many,TRBJ2-2,TRBV27,CASSFFVSGELFF,TGTGCCAGCAGTTTCTTCGTGTCCGGGGAGCTGTTTTTT
NA,many,TRBJ2-7,TRBV7-2,CASSLQPPGFFYEQYF,TGTGCCAGCAGCTTACAACCCCCGGGGTTCTTCTACGAGCAGTACTTC
NA,many,TRBJ2-3,TRBV27,CASSSQTAYSTDTQYF,TGTGCCAGCAGTTCCCAGACAGCATATAGCACAGATACGCAGTATTTT
TRBD1,NA,TRBJ1-2,TRBV5-1,CASSWTGEAIGYTF,TGCGCCAGCAGCTGGACAGGGGAAGCCATTGGCTACACCTTC